This T cell receptor (beta chain) was sequenced for a study of blood T cell repertoires in COVID-19. About the study: Sources were T cells, B-cell-depleted T cells, or PBMCs; the material itself was cDNA or gDNA.

Measured with immunoSEQ multiplex PCR; TCRdb has only the in-frame clones, and not every one. The table records about 380,000 clones, about 87% of them present only once. Germline trimming cut 4 bases from V and 8 bases from J; bases unmatched to any gene: 5. The CDR3 has 14 amino acids. Germline CDR1 is SGHDT and CDR2 is YYEEEE. Cohort placement rested on clinical history that participants reported themselves. Sequencing used PBMCs or T cells enriched from blood (not recorded which). This clonotype was sampled from a young man who had recovered from COVID-19. The chain joins TRBV5-6 to TRBJ1-6; 8 bases align to TRBD1. DNA of the CDR3: TGTGCCAGCAGCCCACAGGGGGTGGATTCACCCCTCCACTTT. Translating it yields CASSPQGVDSPLHF.